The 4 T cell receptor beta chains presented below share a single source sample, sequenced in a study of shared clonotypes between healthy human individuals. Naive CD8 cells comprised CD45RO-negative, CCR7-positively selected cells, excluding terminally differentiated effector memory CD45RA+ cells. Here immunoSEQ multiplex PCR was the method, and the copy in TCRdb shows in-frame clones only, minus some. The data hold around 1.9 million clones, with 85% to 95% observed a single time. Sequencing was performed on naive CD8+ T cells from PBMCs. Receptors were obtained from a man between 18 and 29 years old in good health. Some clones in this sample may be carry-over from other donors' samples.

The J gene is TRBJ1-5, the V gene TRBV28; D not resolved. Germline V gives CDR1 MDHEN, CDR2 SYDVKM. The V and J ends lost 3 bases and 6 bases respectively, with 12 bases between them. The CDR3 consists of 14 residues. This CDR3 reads CASSFFGFTQPQHF. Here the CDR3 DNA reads TGTGCCAGCAGTTTTTTTGGGTTTACTCAGCCCCAGCATTTT. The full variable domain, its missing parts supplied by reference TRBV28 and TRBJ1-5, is DVKVTQSSRYLVKRTGEKVFLECVQDMDHENMFWYRQDPGLGLRLIYFSYDVKMKEKGDIPEGYSVSREKKERFSLILESASTNQTSMYLCASSFFGFTQPQHFGDGTRLSIL.

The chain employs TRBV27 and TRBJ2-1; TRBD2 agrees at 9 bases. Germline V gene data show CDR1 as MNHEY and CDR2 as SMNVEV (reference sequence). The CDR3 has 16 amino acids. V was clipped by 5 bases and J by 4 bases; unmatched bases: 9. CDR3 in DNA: TGTGCCAGCAGTCCATTAGCGGGAGCGGGATACAATGAGCAGTTCTTC. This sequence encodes CASSPLAGAGYNEQFF.

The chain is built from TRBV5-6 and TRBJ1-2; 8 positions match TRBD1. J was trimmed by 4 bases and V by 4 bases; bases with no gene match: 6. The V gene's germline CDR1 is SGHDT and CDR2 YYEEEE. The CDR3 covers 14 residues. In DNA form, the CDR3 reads TGTGCCAGCAGCGCAAGGACAGGGCGCTATGGCTACACCTTC. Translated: CASSARTGRYGYTF. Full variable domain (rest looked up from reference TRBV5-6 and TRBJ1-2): DAGVTQSPTHLIKTRGQQVTLRCSPKSGHDTVSWYQQALGQGPQFIFQYYEEEERQRGNFPDRFSGHQFPNYSSELNVNALLLGDSALYLCASSARTGRYGYTFGSGTRLTVV.

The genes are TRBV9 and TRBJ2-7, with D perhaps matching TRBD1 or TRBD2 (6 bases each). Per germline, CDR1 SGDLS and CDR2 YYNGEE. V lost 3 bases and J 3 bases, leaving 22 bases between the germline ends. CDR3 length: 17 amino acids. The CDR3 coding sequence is TGTGCCAGCAGCGAGGGGGTCGTGGAGCGGGCCGACTACGAGCAGTACTTC. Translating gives CASSEGVVERADYEQYF.